The next 30 T cell receptor beta chains were all read from a single sample in a study of Ad26.COV2.S vaccination and SARS-CoV-2 variants. The data were produced by immunoSEQ multiplex PCR, yet TCRdb's version contains in-frame clones alone and is incomplete. The sample records fewer than 900,000 clones, 89% being singletons. The treatment here: some 20 received Ad26.COV2.S at low or high dose, single or two shots; 5 received placebo; per-sample allocation not given. The investigators took samples on day 63 after the first vaccine or placebo injection. Sequences were derived from peripheral blood, sampled in a trial of Ad26.COV2.S vaccine versus placebo. The receptors here all came from a person between 18 and 60 years old who received the Ad26.COV2.S COVID-19 vaccine or a placebo.

This chain joins TRBV9 and TRBJ2-7, with D tentatively TRBD1 (6 bases). With 0 bases removed from V and 5 bases from J, the gap between germline ends came to 12 bases. In germline, CDR1 is SGDLS, CDR2 YYNGEE. There are 14 residues in the CDR3. CDR3 sequence (DNA): TGTGCCAGCAGCGTAGGACAGGCTGGGGACGAGCAGTACTTC. Protein product: CASSVGQAGDEQYF.

V usage is TRBV5-1 and J usage is TRBJ2-7, with TRBD1 identical over 10 bases. Germline V CDR1 and CDR2: SGHRS, YFSETQ. The CDR3 sequence is 14 residues long. The J segment lost 5 bases and the V segment lost 3 bases, leaving 5 bases of the junction unmatched. Here the CDR3 reads CASSSRGQGNEQYF. CDR3 DNA: TGCGCCAGCAGCTCACGGGGACAGGGGAACGAGCAGTACTTC.

The chain recombines TRBV3-1 (or the pseudogene TRBV3-2) with TRBJ2-1; either TRBD1 or TRBD2 may supply D (10 bases each). The germline gives CDR1 LGHDT, CDR2 YNNKEL (reference sequence). The length of the CDR3 is 17 residues. Trimming removed 4 bases from V and 9 bases from J, with 25 bases in between. CDR3: CASSPTGGFSGRREQFF. In nucleotides, the CDR3 is TGTGCCAGCAGCCCGACAGGGGGCTTTAGCGGGAGGCGTGAGCAGTTCTTC.

This clone has just one count. The chain combines TRBV30 with TRBJ1-1, with D unclear. Germline V lookup: CDR1 GTSNPN, CDR2 SVGIG (reference sequence). The V and J ends lost 2 bases and 1 base respectively, with 11 bases between them. The length of the CDR3 is 14 residues. Here the CDR3 DNA reads TGTGCCTGGAGTTTATCCCCAGGGAACACTGAAGCTTTCTTT. Translating gives CAWSLSPGNTEAFF.

This clone has just a few counts. The rearrangement uses TRBV25-1 and TRBJ2-7; D gene ambiguous. Deletions cut 5 bases from V and 4 bases from J, with 12 bases between. This CDR3 has 13 residues. From germline, CDR1 is MGHDK and CDR2 SYGVNS. The CDR3 region has the DNA TGTGCCAGCAGTCGTCGTGTGGGTTACGAGCAGTACTTC. Its protein product is CASSRRVGYEQYF.

With regard to this clone: Other nucleotide sequences from this sample produce the same CDR3. This chain joins TRBV12-3 or TRBV12-4 and TRBJ1-5; the D is unclear. The CDR3 is 13 residues long. V lost 6 bases and J lost 4, with 10 bases in between. The CDR3 bases are TGTGCCAGCAGCTCTGACGGTAATCAGCCCCAGCATTTT. Protein product: CASSSDGNQPQHF.

The chain recombines TRBV10-3 with TRBJ1-5; a possible D gene is TRBD1 (5 bases). This CDR3 region has 14 residues. In germline, CDR1 is ENHRY, CDR2 SYGVKD. The V end was cut by 6 bases, the J end by 9 bases, with 18 bases between. As DNA, the CDR3 is TGTGCCATCAGCCGGGACGGGTCCGGAGGGCCCCAGCATTTT. Amino acids: CAISRDGSGGPQHF.

In its sample, this clone was seen once. This chain uses TRBV5-1 with TRBJ1-4; D possibly corresponds to TRBD1 (5 bases). This CDR3 region has 15 residues. CDR1 and CDR2 from the germline V gene are SGHRS and YFSETQ. The V end lost 0 bases, the J end lost 7 bases, and 13 bases lay between the germline ends. DNA for the CDR3: TGCGCCAGCAGCTTGGAGAGGACAACAGGTGAAAAACTGTTTTTT. This gives the protein CASSLERTTGEKLFF.

The J gene is TRBJ1-6, the V gene TRBV6-5; D ambiguous. CDR1 and CDR2 (germline): MNHEY, SVGAGI. The CDR3 consists of 13 residues. V lost 6 bases, J lost 10 bases, and 13 bases lay in between. The CDR3 region has the DNA TGTGCCAGCAGACGGACGCTAGGGTCACCCCTCCACTTT. It yields the protein CASRRTLGSPLHF.

This clone was detected once. The V call is TRBV7-8, the J call TRBJ1-2; TRBD1 agrees at 7 bases. Trimming at V came to 5 bases and at J to 4 bases, leaving 13 bases not matched to a gene. CDR3 length: 16 residues. Looked up from germline, CDR1 is SGHVS and CDR2 is FQNEAQ. CDR3 in amino acids: CASSRQGSAGGYGYTF. CDR3 in DNA: TGTGCCAGCAGCCGACAGGGCTCAGCGGGCGGCTATGGCTACACCTTC.

The genes are TRBV29-1 and TRBJ2-2, with 10 bases identical to TRBD2. The CDR3 sequence is 17 residues long. J was trimmed by 6 bases and V by 5 bases; bases with no gene match: 15. CDR1 and CDR2 from the germline V gene are SQVTM and ANQGSEA. The chain's CDR3 is CSVYASGSSVEAGELFF. CDR3 in DNA: TGCAGCGTTTACGCTAGCGGGAGTTCGGTTGAGGCCGGGGAGCTGTTTTTT.

The sample holds one count of this clone. V usage is TRBV5-4 and J usage is TRBJ2-2; TRBD2 matches 9 bases. V was clipped by 0 bases and J by 5 bases; unmatched bases: 11. The CDR3 sequence is 18 residues long. Germline CDR1 SGHNT, CDR2 YYREEE (reference sequence). CDR3 sequence: CASSLVGGGADGTGELFF. The CDR3, as DNA: TGTGCCAGCAGCTTGGTTGGCGGGGGGGCGGATGGGACCGGGGAGCTGTTTTTT.

The chain couples TRBV6-1 to TRBJ2-7; D uncertain. V lost 1 base and J lost 3, with 7 bases in between. Germline CDR1 reads MNHNS; CDR2 reads SASEGT. This CDR3 has 13 amino acids. The chain's CDR3 is CASSEVGSYEQYF. Written as DNA, the CDR3 is TGTGCCAGCAGTGAAGTAGGAAGCTACGAGCAGTACTTC.

The genes are TRBV5-1 and TRBJ1-2; D remains ambiguous. This CDR3 is built from 14 residues. The V end was cut by 4 bases, the J end by 6 bases, with 16 bases between. Germline loops: CDR1 SGHRS, CDR2 YFSETQ. The CDR3, as DNA: TGCGCCAGCAGCCTGGACGAACCAGGAGATGGCTACACCTTC. Encoded protein: CASSLDEPGDGYTF.

The chain combines TRBV11-2 with TRBJ2-7, with 10 bases matching TRBD2. The J segment lost 5 bases and the V segment lost 4 bases, leaving 2 bases of the junction unmatched. CDR3 length equals 13 residues. Germline V gene data show CDR1 as SGHAT and CDR2 as FQNNGV. In nucleotides, the CDR3 is TGTGCCAGCAGCTCGAGCGGGAGGGACGAGCAGTACTTC. The encoded protein is CASSSSGRDEQYF.

As concerns this clone: This specimen includes other DNA sequences encoding the same CDR3. This chain links TRBV9 with TRBJ1-1; D gene unclear. V dropped 4 bases and J dropped 2 bases, with 9 bases sitting between them. CDR1 SGDLS and CDR2 YYNGEE come from the germline V gene. The CDR3 totals 13 residues. The CDR3 DNA sequence: TGTGCCAGCAGCCCCCGTCTCAACACTGAAGCTTTCTTT. Amino acids: CASSPRLNTEAFF. Drawing the rest from reference TRBV9 and TRBJ1-1, the complete variable domain is DSGVTQTPKHLITATGQRVTLRCSPRSGDLSVYWYQQSLDQGLQFLIQYYNGEERAKGNILERFSAQQFPDLHSELNLSSLELGDSALYFCASSPRLNTEAFFGQGTRLTVV.

This clone was seen only a few times. The chain employs TRBV10-2 and TRBJ1-2, with D perhaps matching TRBD1 (5 bases). The CDR3 sequence is 12 residues long. V lost 6 bases and J 8 bases, leaving 13 bases between the germline ends. The germline V gene has CDR1 WSHSY and CDR2 SAAADI. In DNA, the CDR3 is TGCGCCAGCAGGGGGGACGCAAGGGGCTACACCTTC. Encoded protein: CASRGDARGYTF.

This clone was detected once. The J gene is TRBJ2-7, the V gene TRBV5-6, with TRBD1 matching 7 bases. V dropped 0 bases and J dropped 0; count of bases not matched to a gene: 0. The CDR3 is made up of 14 amino acids. Germline V lookup: CDR1 SGHDT, CDR2 YYEEEE. CDR3 DNA: TGTGCCAGCAGCTTGGGGGACAGCTCCTACGAGCAGTACTTC. It encodes CASSLGDSSYEQYF.

V gene TRBV7-2 combines with J gene TRBJ2-4, with 7 bases aligning to TRBD1. The CDR3 loop spans 20 amino acids. Losses at the gene ends were 0 bases for V and 0 bases for J; bases not matched to a gene: 14. CDR1 SGHTA and CDR2 FQGNSA come from the germline V gene. CDR3 sequence: CASSLAESGTAQLAKNIQYF. In DNA form, the CDR3 reads TGTGCCAGCAGCTTAGCGGAGTCCGGGACAGCCCAGCTAGCCAAAAACATTCAGTACTTC.

The chain links TRBV4-3 to TRBJ2-2, with D possibly TRBD2 on 6 matching bases. There are 15 residues in the CDR3. V was shortened by 1 base and J by 5 bases, with 11 bases between the two germline ends. The germline CDR1 and CDR2 sequences are LGHNA and YSLEER. The CDR3 nucleotides read TGCGCCAGCAGCCAAGTAGCGGTCCCAACCGGGGAGCTGTTTTTT. Its protein product is CASSQVAVPTGELFF.

This rearrangement joins TRBV12-3 or TRBV12-4 to TRBJ1-6, with D maybe TRBD1 (5 bases). V was clipped by 7 bases and J by 6 bases, with 10 bases between them. The CDR3 length is 13 residues. The CDR3 DNA sequence: TGTGCCAGCACCTCAGGGACTAATTCACCCCTCCACTTT. Translation: CASTSGTNSPLHF.

Here the CDR3 DNA reads TGTGCCAGCAGCTCCCAGGAGGGCTTCATGAACACTGAAGCTTTCTTT. This encodes CASSSQEGFMNTEAFF. The chain is built from TRBV7-8 and TRBJ1-1; D remains unclear. In germline, CDR1 is SGHVS, CDR2 FQNEAQ. The CDR3 runs 16 residues. The V end was cut by 4 bases, the J end by 0 bases, with 15 bases between.

The V call is TRBV18, the J call TRBJ1-1, with 9 bases that match TRBD1. Per the germline V gene, CDR1 is KGHSH and CDR2 is LQKENI. This CDR3 has 17 amino acids. V lost 2 bases and J lost 6; bases outside the gene matches: 13. The CDR3: CASSPTVTGGVQAEAFF. Here the CDR3 DNA reads TGTGCCAGCTCACCAACGGTCACAGGGGGCGTTCAAGCTGAAGCTTTCTTT. Drawing the rest from reference TRBV18 and TRBJ1-1, the complete variable domain is NAGVMQNPRHLVRRRGQEARLRCSPMKGHSHVYWYRQLPEEGLKFMVYLQKENIIDESGMPKERFSAEFPKEGPSILRIQQVVRGDSAAYFCASSPTVTGGVQAEAFFGQGTRLTVV.

J is TRBJ2-3 and V is TRBV21-1; TRBD2, the D gene given by the table, was not confirmed from the DNA. TRBV21-1 is a pseudogene. This CDR3 region has 18 residues. The CDR3 nucleotides read TGTGCCAGCAGCAAAATAACTAGCGGGAGGACTAGCACAGATACGCAGTATTTT. Translating it yields CASSKITSGRTSTDTQYF.

This clone was seen many times. The chain combines TRBV10-1 with TRBJ1-5, with a tentative D call TRBD1 (6 bases). The germline V gene has CDR1 WNHNN and CDR2 SYGVQD (reference sequence). The CDR3 has 14 amino acids. V lost 4 bases, J lost 2 bases, and 9 bases lay in between. Here the CDR3 reads CASSARQGNQPQHF. Written as DNA, the CDR3 is TGCGCCAGCAGTGCCAGACAGGGCAATCAGCCCCAGCATTTT.

J is TRBJ1-6 and V is TRBV5-1; 8 positions agree with TRBD1. V gave up 2 bases and J gave up 1 base; unmatched junction bases: 5. CDR1 and CDR2 from the germline V gene are SGHRS and YFSETQ. This CDR3 has 17 residues. The CDR3 DNA reads as TGCGCCAGCAGCTTACAGGGGGAGGGATCCTATAATTCACCCCTCCACTTT. It yields the protein CASSLQGEGSYNSPLHF.

The J gene is TRBJ2-3, the V gene TRBV7-2; D is perhaps TRBD2 (5 bases). The CDR3 extends over 17 amino acids. V was trimmed by 1 base and J by 1 base, leaving 15 bases between them. The germline gives CDR1 SGHTA, CDR2 FQGNSA. In DNA, the CDR3 is TGTGCCAGCAGCTTAGAGGAGGCTAGGAGGCGCACAGATACGCAGTATTTT. Translating it yields CASSLEEARRRTDTQYF.

The chain employs TRBV10-1 and TRBJ1-2; no clear D. Germline CDR1 and CDR2: WNHNN and SYGVQD (reference sequence). The CDR3 length is 15 residues. V lost 0 bases to trimming and J lost 6 bases, with 14 bases between them. This chain's CDR3 is CASSESPGASHGYTF. In DNA, the CDR3 is TGCGCCAGCAGTGAGTCTCCAGGTGCCTCCCATGGCTACACCTTC.

CDR3 bases: TGCGCCAGCTCGAGCGGGAGCACTGAAGCTTTCTTT. It codes for CASSSGSTEAFF. This chain joins TRBV10-1 and TRBJ1-1, with no clear D. CDR1 is WNHNN, CDR2 SYGVQD, per germline (reference sequence). This CDR3 region has 12 residues. Trimming removed 8 bases at V and 4 bases at J, with 11 bases between.

CDR3 residues: CASSYTPLAKTNYEQYF. CDR3 in DNA: TGTGCCAGCAGTTACACCCCACTTGCGAAAACGAACTACGAGCAGTACTTC. V and J are TRBV6-2 or TRBV6-3 and TRBJ2-7; D is unclear. This CDR3 region has 17 residues. Deletions cut 2 bases from V and 3 bases from J, with 20 bases between. Germline values: CDR1 MNHEY, CDR2 SVGEGT.